The 23 T cell receptor beta chains reported below all come from one sample, sequenced in a study of blood T cells in healthy people across ages. For the second PCR, which ran for 7 to 11 cycles, a sample-barcoded 5' primer and a J-beta primer mix were used. TCRdb redid the calling of the 5' RACE reads with MiXCR, one entry per CDR3 protein. In the table there are some 1.7 million distinct CDR3 sequences, roughly 27% of which are singletons. Sequencing was carried out using blood. All receptors derive from a woman in her 30s in good health.

This chain connects TRBV9 to TRBJ2-2; maybe TRBD2 (6 bases). Germline values: CDR1 SGDLS, CDR2 YYNGEE. The CDR3 consists of 15 residues. Deletions cut 0 bases from V and 1 base from J, with 7 bases between. The CDR3 DNA follows: TGTGCCAGCAGCGTAGTGGGAGGGAACACCGGGGAGCTGTTTTTT. This gives the protein CASSVVGGNTGELFF.

Ten or more counts support this clonotype. One junction end does not reproduce the germline sequence, and a read error may be involved. The chain links TRBV5-1 to TRBJ2-1, with 14 positions matching TRBD2. CDR1 and CDR2 from the germline V gene are SGHRS and YFSETQ. The CDR3 is made up of 14 amino acids. The CDR3: CASRGTSGRNEQFF. CDR3 coding DNA: TGTGCCAGCAGGGGGACTAGCGGGAGAAATGAGCAGTTCTTC.

Only a few counts were recorded for this clonotype. This sequence joins TRBV2 and TRBJ2-3; TRBD2 matches at 11 bases. Unmatched junction bases numbered 5, after V lost 6 bases and J lost 3 bases. CDR3 size: 15 residues. From germline, CDR1 is SNHLY and CDR2 FYNNEI. DNA of the CDR3: TGTGCCAGCAGACAGACTAGCGGGAAGACAGATACGCAGTATTTT. Its translation is CASRQTSGKTDTQYF.

The sample holds a few counts of this clonotype. This chain connects TRBV7-8 to TRBJ1-6; maybe TRBD1 (6 bases). Per germline, CDR1 SGHVS and CDR2 FQNEAQ. V was cut by 5 bases and J by 6 bases, with 14 bases left in between. The CDR3 loop spans 15 amino acids. CDR3 region: CASSHGGAVNSPLHF. CDR3 nucleotides: TGTGCCAGCAGCCACGGGGGGGCGGTTAATTCACCCCTCCACTTT.

This chain links TRBV11-2 with TRBJ2-7, with 7 bases that match TRBD1. CDR1 and CDR2 from the germline V gene are SGHAT and FQNNGV. There are 15 residues in the CDR3. Trimming took 6 bases from V and 5 from J; bases not matched to a gene: 13. As DNA, the CDR3 is TGTGCCAGCAGACTCCAGACAGGGTCCAACAACGAGCAGTACTTC. It codes for CASRLQTGSNNEQYF.

The chain carries TRBV5-1 and TRBJ1-1; 8 bases line up with TRBD1. This CDR3 is 15 amino acids long. Per the germline V gene, CDR1 is SGHRS and CDR2 is YFSETQ. With 4 bases clipped from V and 0 bases from J, the junction kept 5 bases outside the gene matches. The CDR3 DNA is TGCGCCAGCAGCCCCAGGGGGCACATGAACACTGAAGCTTTCTTT. Its protein is CASSPRGHMNTEAFF. Based on the CDR3 plus reference TRBV5-1 and TRBJ1-1, the full variable domain is KAGVTQTPRYLIKTRGQQVTLSCSPISGHRSVSWYQQTPGQGLQFLFEYFSETQRNKGNFPGRFSGRQFSNSRSEMNVSTLELGDSALYLCASSPRGHMNTEAFFGQGTRLTVV.

This clonotype turned up a few times. The chain has TRBV10-3 and TRBJ2-1; D call uncertain. The CDR3 extends over 16 amino acids. Trimming cost V 0 bases and J 0 bases, with 9 bases left between them. Germline V gene sequence: CDR1 ENHRY, CDR2 SYGVKD. The CDR3 spells CAISESTSSSYNEQFF. Written as DNA, the CDR3 is TGTGCCATCAGTGAGTCGACGAGTAGCTCCTACAATGAGCAGTTCTTC.

This sequence joins TRBV10-2 and TRBJ1-1; D remains ambiguous. Trimming removed 6 bases at V and 0 bases at J, with 8 bases between. This CDR3 spans 13 amino acids. Germline V gives CDR1 WSHSY, CDR2 SAAADI. The CDR3 here is CASRKGVNTEAFF. In DNA form, the CDR3 reads TGCGCCAGCAGAAAGGGAGTGAACACTGAAGCTTTCTTT.

V usage is TRBV7-8 and J usage is TRBJ1-4; D might be TRBD1 (5 bases). This CDR3 region has 16 residues. CDR1 and CDR2 (germline): SGHVS, FQNEAQ. The V end lost 0 bases, the J end lost 5 bases, and 13 bases lay between the germline ends. The CDR3 sequence is CASSLAAREGNEKLFF. For the CDR3, the DNA is TGTGCCAGCAGCTTAGCGGCCAGGGAGGGGAATGAAAAACTGTTTTTT.

The chain couples TRBV7-9 to TRBJ1-1, with 7 bases lining up with TRBD1. Germline CDR1 reads SEHNR; CDR2 reads FQNEAQ (reference sequence). This CDR3 contains 15 residues. Trimming cost V 1 base and J 3 bases; bases outside gene matches: 5. CDR3 bases: TGTGCCAGCAGCTTAGGAGGGGGCTGGGACACTGAAGCTTTCTTT. This translates into CASSLGGGWDTEAFF.

This clonotype has just a few counts. The chain links TRBV7-2 to TRBJ2-5; D is unresolved. The CDR3 runs 13 residues. The V gene lost 6 bases and the J gene lost 2 bases, with 10 bases spanning the gap. Germline values: CDR1 SGHTA, CDR2 FQGNSA. The CDR3 DNA follows: TGTGCCAGCAGGCTGACTGTGCAAGAGACCCAGTACTTC. This sequence encodes CASRLTVQETQYF.

J is TRBJ2-1 and V is TRBV5-5, with a possible D match to TRBD2 (6 bases). The germline V gene has CDR1 SGHKS and CDR2 YYEKEE (reference sequence). The CDR3 runs to 16 residues. With 4 bases removed from V and 0 bases from J, the gap between germline ends came to 14 bases. The CDR3 loop is CASSPNGGNSYNEQFF. Written as DNA, the CDR3 is TGTGCCAGCAGCCCCAATGGCGGGAACTCCTACAATGAGCAGTTCTTC.

This clonotype occurred many times. This sequence joins TRBV7-2 and TRBJ2-1; D is unresolved. Trimming took off 5 bases at V and 2 bases at J, with 19 bases between the two ends. The CDR3 has 17 amino acids. The germline CDR1 and CDR2 sequences are SGHTA and FQGNSA. CDR3 loop: CASSRINPRSPYNEQFF. In DNA, the CDR3 is TGTGCCAGCAGCCGAATCAACCCTAGGAGCCCCTACAATGAGCAGTTCTTC.

In its sample, this clonotype was seen a few times. The chain combines TRBV4-3 with TRBJ2-3, with TRBD2 as a possible D gene (6 bases). Trimming took 4 bases from V and 2 from J, leaving 13 bases between them. CDR3 size: 15 residues. The germline V gene has CDR1 LGHNA and CDR2 YSLEER. The CDR3 DNA reads TGCGCCAGCAGCCGGAATGCGGGGTTCACAGATACGCAGTATTTT. It codes for CASSRNAGFTDTQYF.

The table lists this clonotype with many counts. Here the CDR3 DNA reads TGCGCCAGCAGCCTGTCTCTCGGGGGAGAGTACGAGCAGTACTTC. This sequence encodes CASSLSLGGEYEQYF. This sequence joins TRBV5-1 and TRBJ2-7; perhaps TRBD2 as D (6 bases). This CDR3 has 15 amino acids. The germline CDR1 and CDR2 sequences are SGHRS and YFSETQ. The ends were cut back, 4 bases at V and 4 bases at J, with 18 bases in the middle.

The V gene is TRBV30, the J gene TRBJ2-7; a weak D match, TRBD2 (5 bases). V was pared by 3 bases and J by 7 bases, with 28 bases between. The germline V gene encodes CDR1 GTSNPN and CDR2 SVGIG (reference sequence). This CDR3 region has 17 residues. This chain's CDR3 is CAWSNLAGDPAGVEQYF. The CDR3 DNA reads TGTGCCTGGAGCAACTTGGCCGGGGATCCAGCTGGCGTGGAGCAGTACTTC.

This clonotype was counted at least ten times. The chain is built from TRBV27 and TRBJ2-7, with 7 bases matching TRBD1. Germline-derived CDR1 and CDR2 are MNHEY and SMNVEV (reference sequence). V lost 4 bases, J lost 1 base, and 7 bases stayed unmatched. The CDR3 runs to 15 residues. Written as DNA, the CDR3 is TGTGCCAGCAGTTCGACAGGGTCCCAATCCTACGAGCAGTACTTC. This codes for CASSSTGSQSYEQYF.

There are a few counts of this clonotype. The chain employs TRBV5-5 and TRBJ1-5, with D unresolved. The ends were cut back, 4 bases at V and 3 bases at J, with 11 bases in the middle. Germline CDR1 reads SGHKS; CDR2 reads YYEKEE (reference sequence). The length of the CDR3 is 14 residues. The DNA for the CDR3 is TGTGCCAGCAGCCCCCTTGCAAACAATCAGCCCCAGCATTTT. Its translation is CASSPLANNQPQHF.

Comments on this clonotype: A much larger clone differs by one base, so this may be a read error. The genes are TRBV29-1 and TRBJ2-1; D possibly corresponds to TRBD1 (5 bases). Trimming removed 8 bases from V and 6 bases from J, with 14 bases in between. Germline CDR1 is SQVTM and CDR2 is ANQGSEA. This CDR3 comprises 12 residues. CDR3 DNA: TGCAGCCTCACCCAGGGATGCAATGAGCAGTTCTTC. Amino acid sequence: CSLTQGCNEQFF.

V usage is TRBV5-1 and J usage is TRBJ2-3; 8 bases agree with TRBD1. The trim removed 5 bases at V and 3 bases at J, leaving 8 bases unmatched. The CDR3 totals 15 residues. Germline CDR1 reads SGHRS; CDR2 reads YFSETQ. This chain's CDR3 is CASRSQGAGTDTQYF. As DNA, the CDR3 is TGCGCCAGCAGATCTCAGGGGGCGGGTACAGATACGCAGTATTTT. Full variable domain (remainder filled in from reference TRBV5-1 and TRBJ2-3): KAGVTQTPRYLIKTRGQQVTLSCSPISGHRSVSWYQQTPGQGLQFLFEYFSETQRNKGNFPGRFSGRQFSNSRSEMNVSTLELGDSALYLCASRSQGAGTDTQYFGPGTRLTVL.

This clonotype turned up a few times. This chain links TRBV6-5 with TRBJ2-3, with TRBD2 as a possible D gene (7 bases). V was pared by 0 bases and J by 2 bases, with 15 bases between. CDR3 length equals 17 residues. From germline, CDR1 is MNHEY and CDR2 SVGAGI. The CDR3 DNA is TGTGCCAGCAGTTACTCGTGGAGGGGGGGGGTCACAGATACGCAGTATTTT. This translates into CASSYSWRGGVTDTQYF.

V and J are TRBV6-6 and TRBJ2-1; D is ambiguous. Germline loops: CDR1 MNHNY, CDR2 SVGAGI (reference sequence). V shed 2 bases and J shed 5 bases, with 13 bases lying between them. The CDR3 sequence is 15 residues long. DNA of the CDR3: TGTGCCAGCAGTTACCGGGTTCTGGGAAACAATGAGCAGTTCTTC. Amino acid sequence: CASSYRVLGNNEQFF.

This clonotype was counted a few times. The chain links TRBV7-2 to TRBJ2-7, with 10 bases identical to TRBD2. CDR3 length equals 18 residues. Germline values: CDR1 SGHTA, CDR2 FQGNSA. J gave up 5 bases and V 5 bases, and 18 bases lay outside the gene matches. The CDR3 is CASSRLGSGRAVPHEQYF. Here the CDR3 DNA reads TGTGCCAGCAGCCGCCTCGGAAGCGGGAGGGCGGTCCCCCACGAGCAGTACTTC.